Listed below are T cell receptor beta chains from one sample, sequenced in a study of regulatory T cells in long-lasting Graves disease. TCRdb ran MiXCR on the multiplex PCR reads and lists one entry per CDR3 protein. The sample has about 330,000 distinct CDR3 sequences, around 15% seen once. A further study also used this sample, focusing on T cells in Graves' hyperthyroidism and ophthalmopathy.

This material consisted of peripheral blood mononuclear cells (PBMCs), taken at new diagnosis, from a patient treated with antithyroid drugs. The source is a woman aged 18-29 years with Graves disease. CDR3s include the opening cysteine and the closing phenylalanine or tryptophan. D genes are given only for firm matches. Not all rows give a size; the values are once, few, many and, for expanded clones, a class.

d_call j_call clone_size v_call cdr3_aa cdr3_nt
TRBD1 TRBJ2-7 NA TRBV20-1 CSARDVDRAYEQYF TGCAGTGCTAGAGATGTCGACAGGGCGTACGAGCAGTACTTC
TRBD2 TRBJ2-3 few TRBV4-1 CASSPYSGRGDTQYF TGCGCCAGCAGCCCCTATAGCGGGAGGGGGGATACGCAGTATTTT
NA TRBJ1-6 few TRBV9 CASSVENQNSPLHF TGTGCCAGCAGCGTAGAGAATCAAAATTCACCCCTCCACTTT
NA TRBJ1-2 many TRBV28 CASRTAGTESGDNYGYTF TGTGCCAGCAGAACAGCCGGGACGGAGTCGGGAGACAACTATGGCTACACCTTC
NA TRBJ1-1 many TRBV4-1 CASSHDMNTEAFF TGCGCCAGCAGCCATGATATGAACACTGAAGCTTTCTTT
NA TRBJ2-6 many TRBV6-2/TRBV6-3 CASSGTLSGANVLTF TGTGCCAGCAGTGGGACTCTCTCTGGGGCCAACGTCCTGACTTTC
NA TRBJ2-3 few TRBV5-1 CASSLGTGLWDTQYF TGCGCCAGCAGCTTGGGGACTGGGTTATGGGATACGCAGTATTTT
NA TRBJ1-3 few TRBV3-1 CASSQGRAGNTIYF TGTGCCAGCAGCCAAGGGAGGGCTGGAAACACCATATATTTT
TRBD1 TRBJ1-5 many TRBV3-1 CASSQGGGQYSNQPQHF TGTGCCAGCAGCCAAGGCGGGGGACAGTATAGCAATCAGCCCCAGCATTTT
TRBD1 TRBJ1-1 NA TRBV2 CASSLSGTGVKPRSTEAFF TGTGCCAGCAGTTTGTCCGGGACAGGGGTAAAACCAAGGAGCACTGAAGCTTTCTTT
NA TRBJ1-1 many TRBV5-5 CASSFFGRPEAFF TGTGCCAGCAGCTTCTTCGGACGGCCTGAAGCTTTCTTT